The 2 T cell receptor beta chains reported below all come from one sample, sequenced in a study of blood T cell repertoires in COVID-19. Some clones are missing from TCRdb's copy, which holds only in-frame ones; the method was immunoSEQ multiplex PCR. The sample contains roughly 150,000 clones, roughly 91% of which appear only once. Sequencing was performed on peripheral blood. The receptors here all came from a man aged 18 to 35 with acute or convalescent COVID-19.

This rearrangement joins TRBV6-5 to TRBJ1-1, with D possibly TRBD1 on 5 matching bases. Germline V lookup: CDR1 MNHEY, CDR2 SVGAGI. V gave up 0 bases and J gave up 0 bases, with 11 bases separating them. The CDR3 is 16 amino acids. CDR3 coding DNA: TGTGCCAGCAGTTACTCAAGGGGATCCATGAACACTGAAGCTTTCTTT. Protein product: CASSYSRGSMNTEAFF.

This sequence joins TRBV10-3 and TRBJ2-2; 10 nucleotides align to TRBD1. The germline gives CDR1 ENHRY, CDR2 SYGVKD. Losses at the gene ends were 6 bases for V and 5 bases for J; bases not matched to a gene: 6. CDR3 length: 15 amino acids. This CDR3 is CAIRGGTGETGELFF. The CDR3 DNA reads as TGTGCCATCAGAGGAGGGACAGGGGAAACCGGGGAGCTGTTTTTT.